This is a list of T cell receptor beta chains from one sample in a study of cytomegalovirus exposure and HLA in healthy donors. TCRdb's table, derived via immunoSEQ multiplex PCR, lists solely in-frame clones and lacks some. Here the sample spans around 130,000 clones, almost 85% being singletons. Source material: PBMCs. These TCRs come from a boy aged 2 to 10 in good health and CMV-seronegative. The CDR3 runs from the conserved cysteine through the conserved F or W. A D gene is named only where the DNA matches it firmly. Expanded clones are given a class, and other clones once, few, many or no size at all.

abundance | j_gene | d_gene | v_gene | len | CDR3aa | CDR3nt
. | TRBJ2-2 | TRBD2 | TRBV7-2 | 15 | CASSPSGGATGELFF | TGTGCCAGCAGCCCAAGCGGGGGGGCCACCGGGGAGCTGTTTTTT
. | TRBJ2-7 | . | TRBV19 | 13 | CASSSGASYEQYF | TGTGCCAGTAGTAGTGGGGCCTCCTACGAGCAGTACTTC
. | TRBJ2-1 | . | TRBV19 | 15 | CASSIAGATNNEQFF | TGTGCCAGTAGTATTGCGGGGGCTACAAACAATGAGCAGTTCTTC
. | TRBJ2-7 | . | TRBV6-5 | 13 | CASSGVDLYEQYF | TGTGCCAGCAGCGGAGTCGATCTCTACGAGCAGTACTTC
. | TRBJ1-2 | . | TRBV19 | 12 | CASSMGASGYTF | TGTGCCAGTAGTATGGGGGCGAGTGGCTACACCTTC
once | TRBJ2-6 | TRBD1 | TRBV30 | 15 | CACRQGSSGANVLTF | TGTGCCTGTAGACAGGGCTCGTCTGGGGCCAACGTCCTGACTTTC
. | TRBJ2-3 | . | TRBV27 | 13 | CASSLSLSGPQYF | TGTGCCAGCAGTTTATCCTTAAGCGGCCCTCAGTATTTT
. | TRBJ2-1 | . | TRBV6-1 | 15 | CASVRLIDFPNEQFF | TGTGCCAGCGTCCGGTTGATAGATTTCCCCAATGAGCAGTTCTTC
few | TRBJ1-6 | TRBD1 | TRBV27 | 13 | CASRRTGVTPLHF | TGTGCCAGCAGGAGGACAGGGGTCACCCCCCTCCACTTT
. | TRBJ2-5 | . | TRBV4-1 | 14 | CASSQGQAAETQYF | TGCGCCAGCAGCCAAGGCCAGGCAGCCGAGACCCAGTACTTC
. | TRBJ2-1 | TRBD1 | TRBV5-1 | 13 | CASSLQGDNEQFF | TGCGCCAGCAGCTTGCAGGGGGACAATGAGCAGTTCTTC
. | TRBJ2-1 | TRBD2 | TRBV6-5 | 16 | CASSYSFLAGYNEQFF | TGTGCCAGCAGTTACTCTTTCTTAGCGGGATACAATGAGCAGTTCTTC
. | TRBJ1-3 | TRBD1 | TRBV28 | 14 | CASSPGTGGNTIYF | TGTGCCAGCAGTCCCGGGACAGGGGGAAACACCATATATTTT
once | TRBJ2-1 | TRBD2 | TRBV6-5 | 14 | CASSPGTRDNEQFF | TGTGCCAGCAGTCCCGGGACTAGGGACAATGAGCAGTTCTTC
. | TRBJ2-5 | . | TRBV5-1 | 12 | CASSPDRETQYF | TGCGCCAGCAGCCCCGACAGGGAGACCCAGTACTTC
. | TRBJ2-1 | . | TRBV5-1 | 15 | CASSLDGSGSNEQFF | TGCGCCAGCAGCTTGGACGGGAGTGGGTCCAATGAGCAGTTCTTC
. | TRBJ1-2 | TRBD1 | TRBV27 | 14 | CASSSTGAAIGYTF | TGTGCCAGCAGTTCAACAGGGGCCGCTATTGGCTACACCTTC
. | TRBJ2-5 | . | TRBV10-1 | 14 | CASSESGVSETQYF | TGCGCCAGCAGTGAGTCGGGAGTGTCAGAGACCCAGTACTTC
once | TRBJ2-1 | TRBD1 | TRBV6-1 | 13 | CASRDRGRDEQFF | TGTGCCAGCCGGGACAGGGGCCGAGATGAGCAGTTCTTC
few | TRBJ1-1 | . | TRBV14 | 13 | CASSQTGSSRAFF | TGTGCCAGCAGCCAAACAGGGTCTAGTCGAGCTTTCTTT
once | TRBJ2-1 | TRBD2 | TRBV6-1 | 15 | CASSEEAGGLDEQFF | TGTGCCAGCAGTGAAGAGGCGGGGGGGCTGGATGAGCAGTTCTTC
. | TRBJ1-1 | TRBD1 | TRBV4-3 | 17 | CASSPTGEARMNTEAFF | TGCGCCAGCAGCCCGACAGGGGAGGCGAGGATGAACACTGAAGCTTTCTTT
. | TRBJ1-4 | . | TRBV5-6 | 14 | CASSRGVTNEKLFF | TGTGCCAGCAGTCGGGGTGTCACTAATGAAAAACTGTTTTTT
few | TRBJ1-3 | TRBD1 | TRBV4-3 | 15 | CASSQRTGAGNTIYF | TGCGCCAGCAGCCAACGGACAGGGGCTGGAAACACCATATATTTT
few | TRBJ1-1 | . | TRBV4-1 | 18 | CASSQEGATPNKNTEAFF | TGCGCCAGCAGCCAAGAAGGTGCGACACCGAACAAAAACACTGAAGCTTTCTTT
. | TRBJ2-1 | TRBD2 | TRBV5-1 | 12 | CASSLPGLAAIF | TGCGCCAGCAGCTTGCCGGGACTAGCGGCGATCTTC